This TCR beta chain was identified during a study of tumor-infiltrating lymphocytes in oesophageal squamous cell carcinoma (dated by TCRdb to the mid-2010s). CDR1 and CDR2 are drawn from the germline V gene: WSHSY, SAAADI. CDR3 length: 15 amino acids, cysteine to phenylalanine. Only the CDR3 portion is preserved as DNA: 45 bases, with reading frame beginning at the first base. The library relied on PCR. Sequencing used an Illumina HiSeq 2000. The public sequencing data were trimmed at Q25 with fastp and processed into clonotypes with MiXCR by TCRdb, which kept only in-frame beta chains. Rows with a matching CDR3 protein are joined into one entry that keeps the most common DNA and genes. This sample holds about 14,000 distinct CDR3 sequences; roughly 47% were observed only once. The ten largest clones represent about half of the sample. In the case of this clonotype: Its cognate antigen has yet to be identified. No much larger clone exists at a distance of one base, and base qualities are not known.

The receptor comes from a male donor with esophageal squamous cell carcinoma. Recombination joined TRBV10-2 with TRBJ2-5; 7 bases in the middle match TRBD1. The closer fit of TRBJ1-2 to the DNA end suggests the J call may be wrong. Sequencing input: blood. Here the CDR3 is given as CASSKGTAINYGYTF. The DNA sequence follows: TGCGCCAGCAGTAAAGGGACAGCGATTAACTATGGCTACACCTTC.